Sequencing of this T cell receptor (beta chain) was carried out in a study of T-cell memory formation after mild COVID-19. General study results and limits: The SARS-CoV-2 specificity of second-wave clones reaching peak at day 37 remained unverified.

V lost 11 bases, J lost 10 bases, and 18 bases lay in between. Looked up from germline, CDR1 is SGHTA and CDR2 is FQGNSA. This CDR3 region has 13 residues. This clonotype was seen repeatedly, ten times or more. Its matching antigen is unknown. TCRdb recomputed calls from the 5' RACE reads with MiXCR, one row per CDR3 protein. In the table there are 450,000 or so distinct CDR3 sequences, around 18% of which are singletons. The receptor comes from an adult woman who had mild COVID-19 (a few samples of this study predate the infection). Cell type and time point are not known. Sequenced: PBMCs or a T cell subset sorted from them (not recorded which). The chain links TRBV7-2 to TRBJ1-6; D remains unclear. CDR3: CAGGRRVDSPLHF. Written as DNA, the CDR3 is TGTGCCGGCGGGCGGAGGGTGGACTCACCCCTCCACTTT.